This entry lists 13 T cell receptor beta chains sequenced from one sample in a study of response to subunit inactivated influenza vaccine. TCRdb recomputed calls from the RT-PCR reads with MiXCR, one row per CDR3 protein. The sample includes about 180,000 distinct CDR3 sequences, around 9% of them seen just once. Sequenced material: non-naive T cells sorted from PBMCs, taken on the day of vaccination. These TCRs come from a man aged 50-59 years who received an inactivated influenza vaccine.

The CDR3 loop is CASSKDGSGANVLTF. For the CDR3, the DNA is TGTGCCAGCAGTAAGGACGGCTCTGGGGCCAACGTCCTGACTTTC. J is TRBJ2-6 and V is TRBV6-1; D call uncertain. This CDR3 contains 15 residues. Germline V lookup: CDR1 MNHNS, CDR2 SASEGT. The germline V and J ends were trimmed by 5 bases and 0 bases, with 8 bases remaining between them.

CDR3 DNA: TGTGCCAGCAGCAGAGACGCGTACAATGAGCAGTTCTTC. It is translated as CASSRDAYNEQFF. The chain couples TRBV6-2 or TRBV6-3 to TRBJ2-1; D is uncertain. Trimming stripped 6 bases from V and 4 bases from J, with 10 bases between. CDR1 and CDR2 (germline): MNHEY, SVGEGT. The CDR3 sequence is 13 residues long.

There are a few counts of this clonotype. J is TRBJ2-7 and V is TRBV7-6; D is unclear. CDR3 length: 13 amino acids. Deletions cut 2 bases from V and 3 bases from J, with 8 bases between. Germline V lookup: CDR1 SGHVS, CDR2 FNYEAQ. The CDR3 reads CASSLMGSYEQYF. CDR3 coding DNA: TGTGCCAGCAGCTTAATGGGCAGCTACGAGCAGTACTTC.

This clonotype was observed at least ten times. V and J are TRBV10-3 and TRBJ1-2; 9 bases are shared with TRBD1. The germline V gene has CDR1 ENHRY and CDR2 SYGVKD. The CDR3 consists of 16 residues. V was pared by 0 bases and J by 4 bases, with 6 bases of the junction left unmatched. The CDR3 DNA reads TGTGCCATCAGTGAGTCCCATGACAGGGGGGTCTATGGCTACACCTTC. This codes for CAISESHDRGVYGYTF.

The chain joins TRBV12-3 or TRBV12-4 to TRBJ1-1; 9 bases align to TRBD1. The junction had 5 bases not matched to a gene; V was cut back by 5 bases and J by 1 base. The CDR3 contains 15 residues. CDR3 bases: TGTGCCAGCAGTCCCGGGACAGGGAGGAACACTGAAGCTTTCTTT. Protein sequence: CASSPGTGRNTEAFF.

This clonotype showed up just a few times. The V gene is TRBV12-3 or TRBV12-4, the J gene TRBJ1-4, with D possibly being TRBD1 (5 bases). Trimming took off 5 bases at V and 6 bases at J, with 13 bases between the two ends. This CDR3 region has 14 residues. CDR3 DNA: TGTGCCAGCAGTCCCCGGGACGGAGATGAAAAACTGTTTTTT. Amino acids: CASSPRDGDEKLFF.

This clonotype showed up many times. The rearrangement joins TRBV20-1 to TRBJ1-1, with a tentative D call TRBD1 (6 bases). V lost 0 bases and J lost 5, with 13 bases in between. The CDR3 is 14 amino acids. Germline values: CDR1 DFQATT, CDR2 SNEGSKA (reference sequence). The CDR3 reads CSARDGGAGTEAFF. CDR3 nucleotide sequence: TGCAGTGCTAGAGACGGGGGCGCGGGGACTGAAGCTTTCTTT.

This clonotype came up a few times. The rearrangement uses TRBV6-2 or TRBV6-3 and TRBJ2-7, with D possibly being TRBD1 (5 bases). Trimming left V 2 bases short and J 2 bases short, with 10 bases between. This CDR3 region has 14 residues. Germline CDR1 MNHEY, CDR2 SVGEGT. In nucleotides, the CDR3 is TGTGCCAGCAGTTACGACAGCGCGGCCTACGAGCAGTACTTC. Its translation: CASSYDSAAYEQYF.

This clonotype was seen more than once but under ten times. The chain recombines TRBV10-3 with TRBJ2-2; TRBD1 matches at 9 bases. CDR1 is ENHRY and CDR2 is SYGVKD in the germline V gene. The CDR3 spans 16 residues. The ends lost 6 bases at V and 7 bases at J; junction bases unmatched: 12. The CDR3 coding sequence is TGTGCCATCAGCAGAGGGGGACAGGGTAGTAGCGGGGAGCTGTTTTTT. This encodes CAISRGGQGSSGELFF.

This clonotype occurred a few times. The DNA for the CDR3 is TGTGCCAGCTCACCAGGGTGGGAGCAGTACTTC. Its translation: CASSPGWEQYF. The V gene is TRBV18, the J gene TRBJ2-7; unclear D gene. The V end was cut by 2 bases, the J end by 7 bases, with 6 bases between. This CDR3 contains 11 residues. From germline, CDR1 is KGHSH and CDR2 LQKENI. Complete variable domain (other parts from reference TRBV18 and TRBJ2-7): NAGVMQNPRHLVRRRGQEARLRCSPMKGHSHVYWYRQLPEEGLKFMVYLQKENIIDESGMPKERFSAEFPKEGPSILRIQQVVRGDSAAYFCASSPGWEQYFGPGTRLTVT.

The chain carries TRBV9 and TRBJ2-3; D is ambiguous. Germline CDR1 is SGDLS and CDR2 is YYNGEE. The CDR3 is made up of 15 amino acids. The germline V and J ends were trimmed by 5 bases and 0 bases, with 13 bases remaining between them. CDR3 sequence (DNA): TGTGCCAGCAGTCCCGGTGGGGTTAGCACAGATACGCAGTATTTT. It is translated as CASSPGGVSTDTQYF.

This clonotype has ten or more counts. The CDR3 DNA follows: TGTGCCAGCAGCGTATTCGACAGGGGGGCCCCTGAAGCTTTCTTT. Its protein product is CASSVFDRGAPEAFF. This sequence joins TRBV9 and TRBJ1-1; TRBD1 matches 9 bases. After removal of 1 base from V and 6 bases from J, the junction contained 7 bases not matched to a gene. This CDR3 has 15 residues. Germline V gene lookup returns CDR1 SGDLS and CDR2 YYNGEE. Full variable domain (outside the CDR3, taken from reference TRBV9 and TRBJ1-1): DSGVTQTPKHLITATGQRVTLRCSPRSGDLSVYWYQQSLDQGLQFLIQYYNGEERAKGNILERFSAQQFPDLHSELNLSSLELGDSALYFCASSVFDRGAPEAFFGQGTRLTVV.

Many counts were recorded for this clonotype. V is TRBV28 and J is TRBJ2-4; 8 nucleotides line up with TRBD2. The CDR3 runs to 16 residues. The germline CDR1 and CDR2 sequences are MDHEN and SYDVKM. With 5 bases clipped from V and 1 base from J, the junction kept 7 bases outside the gene matches. CDR3 in amino acids: CASSQSGGWAKNIQYF. The CDR3 region has the DNA TGTGCCAGCAGTCAAAGCGGGGGCTGGGCCAAAAACATTCAGTACTTC.